This section outlines one T cell receptor beta chain sequence together with its context. Its specificity is unknown. This record belongs to a study of T cells expressing NK-cell markers. Study-level information: According to the study, TCR beta repertoires originated from sorted CD3+CD56+NKG2C+, CD3+CD56+NKG2C- and CD3+CD56-NKG2C+ T cells. HCMV seropositivity characterized most of the eight sequenced donors, and seronegativity one.

TCRdb re-called the 5' RACE reads and gives one entry per CDR3 protein, without DNA. Seen in this sample are a few hundred thousand distinct CDR3 sequences; the ten most common clones hold roughly 5.5%. The CDR3 sequence is 11 residues long. Germline values: CDR1 LGHDT, CDR2 YNNKEL (reference sequence). Study observations and caveats: More than 5 donors carried dominant NKG2C+ clonotypes that made up roughly 1.0-8% of their CD8+ T cells. Similarly, these clonotypes led the CD3+CD56-NKG2C+ fraction as well in a few donors.

What was sequenced was blood T cells: a sorted CD56 or NKG2C T cell subset, CD4+ or CD8+ T cells, or bulk PBMC T cells (not recorded which). This clonotype was sampled from a man between 18 and 69 years old in good health. The chain couples TRBV3-1 to TRBJ2-7; the TRBD1 assignment by TCRdb is unverifiable without DNA. The CDR3 is CASSLHRYQYF.